This TCR beta chain was sequenced during a study of neurological immune-mediated disorders. Study at large: Of about 35 multiple sclerosis patients, approximately 31 were relapsing-remitting and 3 secondary progressive. The study's findings and limits: For the multiple sclerosis repertoire cluster, an association with any clinical or MRI feature was absent.

Germline CDR1 reads LGHNA; CDR2 reads YNFKEQ. The CDR3 spans 16 residues. V gave up 0 bases and J gave up 0 bases, with 9 bases separating them. From the 5' RACE reads, TCRdb called clonotypes with MiXCR, one entry per CDR3 protein. The sample records 100,000 or so distinct CDR3 sequences, roughly 4% being singletons. This clonotype was picked up many times. Its specificity is unknown. Specimen: PBMCs. The receptor comes from a woman between 18 and 29 years old with multiple sclerosis. The chain uses TRBV4-2 and TRBJ2-1, with a tentative D call TRBD2 (5 bases). The CDR3 spells CASSQESSDSYNEQFF. CDR3 coding DNA: TGTGCCAGCAGCCAAGAAAGTAGCGACTCCTACAATGAGCAGTTCTTC.